A single sample gave rise to the 26 T cell receptor beta chains below, sequenced in a study of blood T cell repertoires in COVID-19 (dated by TCRdb to about 2020). The library was prepared using the immunoSEQ multiplex PCR assay. Entries here come from immuneACCESS through TCRdb and include only in-frame sequences with V and J called. Some clones fail to appear in such tables; in the studies checked, an unresolved V gene covers under half of the shortfall, and the cause of the remainder is unknown. For this sample there are about 290,000 clones; roughly 90% appear just once. Of the sample, around 10% is held by the ten largest clones. Sample: peripheral blood. These receptors all stem from a woman aged 25 to 39 with COVID-19, enrolled during active disease.

This clone was found once. The rearrangement links TRBV7-6 to TRBJ1-1, with 9 bases matching TRBD1. The germline gives CDR1 SGHVS, CDR2 FNYEAQ. The CDR3 extends over 15 amino acids. Trimming at V came to 3 bases and at J to 2 bases, leaving 4 bases not matched to a gene. CDR3 sequence (DNA): TGTGCCAGCAGCTTGGGGACAGGGCTAAACACTGAAGCTTTCTTT. It specifies CASSLGTGLNTEAFF.

The rearrangement links TRBV4-2 to TRBJ2-1; D perhaps matches TRBD2 (5 bases). CDR1 LGHNA and CDR2 YNFKEQ come from the germline V gene. The CDR3 is made up of 15 amino acids. The ends were cut back, 4 bases at V and 6 bases at J, with 16 bases in the middle. The CDR3 loop reads CASSLKARTGNEQFF. The CDR3 DNA reads TGTGCCAGCAGCCTCAAAGCGCGGACTGGCAATGAGCAGTTCTTC.

This rearrangement joins TRBV6-4 to TRBJ2-3; 7 bases align to TRBD1. Trimming cost V 3 bases and J 1 base; bases outside gene matches: 4. This CDR3 has 15 amino acids. In germline, CDR1 is MRHNA, CDR2 SNTAGT. The CDR3 DNA reads as TGTGCCAGCAGTGAAGGGGGCAGGCGCACAGATACGCAGTATTTT. The encoded protein is CASSEGGRRTDTQYF.

The gene calls are TRBV10-3 and TRBJ1-1; TRBD1 aligns across 9 bases. The ends lost 3 bases at V and 3 bases at J; junction bases unmatched: 5. The CDR3 is made up of 15 amino acids. Germline CDR1 is ENHRY and CDR2 is SYGVKD. CDR3 region: CAISDLTGGYTEAFF. CDR3 DNA: TGTGCCATCAGTGACTTGACAGGGGGTTACACTGAAGCTTTCTTT.

The genes are TRBV2 and TRBJ1-2; D is undetermined. There are 13 residues in the CDR3. CDR1 and CDR2 (germline): SNHLY, FYNNEI. Trimming took 3 bases from V and 2 from J, leaving 7 bases between them. CDR3 in amino acids: CASSDGQNYGYTF. DNA for the CDR3: TGTGCCAGCAGTGATGGGCAGAACTATGGCTACACCTTC.

This rearrangement joins TRBV11-2 to TRBJ1-2; no firm D call. Germline CDR1 is SGHAT and CDR2 is FQNNGV. V was pared by 1 base and J by 7 bases, with 13 bases between. CDR3 length: 14 residues. This chain's CDR3 is CASSLGRWGGGYTF. Written as DNA, the CDR3 is TGTGCCAGCAGCTTAGGGAGGTGGGGAGGTGGCTACACCTTC.

The chain joins TRBV5-4 to TRBJ2-5; D uncertain. The germline CDR1 and CDR2 sequences are SGHNT and YYREEE (reference sequence). Trimming shortened V by 5 bases and J by 3 bases, and 17 bases separated the two germline ends. The CDR3 covers 15 residues. DNA for the CDR3: TGTGCCAGCAGACGTCTACCGGGTACTGAAGAGACCCAGTACTTC. Translating gives CASRRLPGTEETQYF.

A single count supports this clone. The chain is built from TRBV6-2 or TRBV6-3 and TRBJ2-2; no firm D call. The V and J ends lost 2 bases and 5 bases respectively, with 3 bases between them. Per the germline V gene, CDR1 is MNHEY and CDR2 is SVGEGT. The CDR3 has 12 amino acids. The CDR3 reads CASSYETGELFF. CDR3 bases: TGTGCCAGCAGTTACGAGACCGGGGAGCTGTTTTTT.

This chain links TRBV7-2 with TRBJ2-3, with TRBD2 matching 8 bases. Unmatched junction bases numbered 8, after V lost 7 bases and J lost 2 bases. Germline lookup yields CDR1 SGHTA and CDR2 FQGNSA. The CDR3 contains 15 residues. The CDR3 sequence is CASTRGDIYTDTQYF. CDR3 in DNA: TGTGCCAGCACGCGGGGGGACATATACACAGATACGCAGTATTTT.

The V and J genes are TRBV4-2 and TRBJ1-2, with D unresolved. This CDR3 region has 17 residues. Germline V gives CDR1 LGHNA, CDR2 YNFKEQ. V was pared by 0 bases and J by 0 bases, with 14 bases between. CDR3 nucleotides: TGTGCCAGCAGCCAAGATCGGGAGGCCCCCTCTAACTATGGCTACACCTTC. Amino acid sequence: CASSQDREAPSNYGYTF.

The gene calls are TRBV10-2 and TRBJ2-1; 7 bases match TRBD2. The CDR3 covers 14 residues. V lost 8 bases, J lost 0 bases, and 4 bases stayed unmatched. CDR1 and CDR2 from the germline V gene are WSHSY and SAAADI. In DNA form, the CDR3 reads TGCGCCAGCCAGAGCGGGACCTCCTACAATGAGCAGTTCTTC. This sequence encodes CASQSGTSYNEQFF.

This clone appeared once. The V gene is TRBV19, the J gene TRBJ2-1; D might be TRBD1 (6 bases). Trimming stripped 10 bases from V and 3 bases from J, with 10 bases between. This CDR3 spans 12 amino acids. Germline lookup yields CDR1 LNHDA and CDR2 SQIVND (reference sequence). CDR3 protein: CATGQFYNEQFF. The CDR3 DNA sequence: TGTGCCACAGGACAGTTCTACAATGAGCAGTTCTTC.

This chain connects TRBV5-4 to TRBJ2-1; a possible D gene is TRBD2 (5 bases). The CDR3 extends over 14 amino acids. Trimming took off 3 bases at V and 8 bases at J, with 15 bases between the two ends. Germline assignment: CDR1 SGHNT and CDR2 YYREEE (reference sequence). For the CDR3, the DNA is TGTGCCAGCAGCTCGGGGTTCCCGGTCCATGAGCAGTTCTTC. Encoded protein: CASSSGFPVHEQFF.

The chain is built from TRBV14 and TRBJ2-1; D call uncertain. Germline assignment: CDR1 SGHDN and CDR2 FVKESK. The CDR3 has 14 residues. V dropped 4 bases and J dropped 6 bases, with 13 bases sitting between them. The CDR3 region has the DNA TGTGCCAGCAGCCTAGCATCGATAATCAATGAGCAGTTCTTC. Translated, it gives CASSLASIINEQFF.

This chain joins TRBV5-1 and TRBJ1-2, with D maybe TRBD1 (5 bases). This CDR3 has 15 amino acids. V was clipped by 3 bases and J by 3 bases, with 15 bases between them. Per germline, CDR1 SGHRS and CDR2 YFSETQ. The CDR3: CASSSFAGRDYGYTF. DNA of the CDR3: TGCGCCAGCAGCTCCTTCGCGGGGCGCGACTATGGCTACACCTTC.

The chain couples TRBV28 to TRBJ2-1; a weak D match, TRBD1 (6 bases). CDR1 and CDR2 (germline): MDHEN, SYDVKM. Trimming removed 2 bases at V and 3 bases at J, with 17 bases between. CDR3 length: 17 amino acids. The CDR3 region has the DNA TGTGCCAGCAGTTTAGCTACCGGGACACCCTACTACAATGAGCAGTTCTTC. Translation: CASSLATGTPYYNEQFF.

This chain links TRBV7-6 with TRBJ2-7, with 9 bases aligning to TRBD2. V shed 4 bases and J 7 bases; nucleotides not matched to a gene: 11. CDR3 length equals 15 residues. Germline V CDR1 and CDR2: SGHVS, FNYEAQ. CDR3 in DNA: TGTGCCAGCAGCTCCGCGGGGGGGCGGTTGGGAGAGCAGTACTTC. Its translation: CASSSAGGRLGEQYF.

The rearrangement joins TRBV7-9 to TRBJ1-1; D is uncertain. Trimming cost V 2 bases and J 7 bases, with 11 bases left between them. This CDR3 has 13 amino acids. The germline V gene has CDR1 SEHNR and CDR2 FQNEAQ (reference sequence). The CDR3 bases are TGTGCCAGCAGCTTACTTGCGGGGAATGAAGCTTTCTTT. The encoded protein is CASSLLAGNEAFF. The entire variable domain, with the rest obtained from reference TRBV7-9 and TRBJ1-1, is as follows: DTGVSQNPRHKITKRGQNVTFRCDPISEHNRLYWYRQTLGQGPEFLTYFQNEAQLEKSRLLSDRFSAERPKGSFSTLEIQRTEQGDSAMYLCASSLLAGNEAFFGQGTRLTVV.

V and J are TRBV18 and TRBJ1-2, with 8 positions matching TRBD1. CDR3 size: 16 residues. V was clipped by 3 bases and J by 7 bases; unmatched bases: 13. Germline V lookup: CDR1 KGHSH, CDR2 LQKENI. Here the CDR3 reads CASSPETGGSRFGYTF. The CDR3 coding sequence is TGTGCCAGCTCACCGGAAACAGGGGGGAGTAGGTTTGGCTACACCTTC.

The V call is TRBV19, the J call TRBJ1-1; D remains unclear. V gave up 4 bases and J gave up 5 bases, with 14 bases separating them. The CDR3 loop spans 14 amino acids. CDR1 and CDR2 from the germline V gene are LNHDA and SQIVND (reference sequence). The CDR3 region is CASSTPGFWTEAFF. The CDR3 DNA sequence: TGTGCCAGTAGTACCCCCGGGTTTTGGACTGAAGCTTTCTTT.

The chain employs TRBV7-8 and TRBJ2-7; D unclear. Trimming cost V 0 bases and J 1 base, with 10 bases left between them. The CDR3 sequence is 15 residues long. Germline values: CDR1 SGHVS, CDR2 FQNEAQ. The CDR3 DNA reads as TGTGCCAGCAGCTTAGCGAGGCACCTATCCTACGAGCAGTACTTC. Translating it yields CASSLARHLSYEQYF. Looking up the rest from reference TRBV7-8 and TRBJ2-7 gives the full variable domain: GAGVSQSPRYKVAKRGQDVALRCDPISGHVSLFWYQQALGQGPEFLTYFQNEAQLDKSGLPSDRFFAERPEGSVSTLKIQRTQQEDSAVYLCASSLARHLSYEQYFGPGTRLTVT.

This chain joins TRBV19 and TRBJ1-2, with 7 bases matching TRBD1. V was clipped by 6 bases and J by 6 bases; unmatched bases: 7. Germline-derived CDR1 and CDR2 are LNHDA and SQIVND (reference sequence). The CDR3 extends over 13 amino acids. The CDR3: CASRRQGLDGYTF. CDR3 nucleotide sequence: TGTGCCAGTAGGCGACAGGGATTGGATGGCTACACCTTC.

This chain uses TRBV2 with TRBJ1-1; 7 nucleotides align to TRBD1. Germline V lookup: CDR1 SNHLY, CDR2 FYNNEI. After removal of 3 bases from V and 5 bases from J, the junction contained 6 bases not matched to a gene. The CDR3 has 14 amino acids. For the CDR3, the DNA is TGTGCCAGCAGTGACAGGACAGGAAAGACTGAAGCTTTCTTT. This sequence encodes CASSDRTGKTEAFF.

The rearrangement joins TRBV19 to TRBJ1-2, with a possible D match to TRBD1 (6 bases). CDR3 length: 15 amino acids. Germline V gene data show CDR1 as LNHDA and CDR2 as SQIVND (reference sequence). V shed 4 bases and J shed 5 bases, with 17 bases lying between them. In DNA, the CDR3 is TGTGCCAGTAGTACATTCGAGACAGGAAGGTATGGCTACACCTTC. It encodes CASSTFETGRYGYTF.

J is TRBJ1-1 and V is TRBV27, with 8 bases lining up with TRBD1. Looked up from germline, CDR1 is MNHEY and CDR2 is SMNVEV (reference sequence). The CDR3 has 17 amino acids. J gave up 0 bases and V 5 bases, and 11 bases lay outside the gene matches. The CDR3 reads CASSKPPGQDMNTEAFF. DNA of the CDR3: TGTGCCAGCAGTAAACCACCGGGACAGGATATGAACACTGAAGCTTTCTTT.

This clone was seen just once. The rearrangement links TRBV18 to TRBJ1-3; no reliable D call. This CDR3 has 15 residues. Germline CDR1 reads KGHSH; CDR2 reads LQKENI. V dropped 0 bases and J dropped 6 bases, with 12 bases sitting between them. Here the CDR3 reads CASSPPEKRVNTIYF. The DNA of the CDR3 is TGTGCCAGCTCACCACCGGAGAAGAGGGTAAACACCATATATTTT.